This T cell receptor beta chain was recovered during a study of blood T cell repertoires in COVID-19. Study in general: Italy, Spain and the United States were the sources of the convalescent and acute COVID-19 samples. Sources were T cells, B-cell-depleted T cells, or PBMCs; the material itself was cDNA or gDNA.

Per the original data handling: Reference gene primers were amplified, and this amplification served to estimate nucleated cell counts. Assay: immunoSEQ multiplex PCR; the TCRdb copy retains only in-frame clones and omits some. That table gives V, J and clone size, and the DNA gave D and trimming. Of about 210,000 clones in the sample, approximately 90% were seen once. There are 14 residues in the CDR3. V lost 7 bases, J lost 9 bases, and 19 bases lay in between. Germline CDR1 LNHDA, CDR2 SQIVND (reference sequence). Sequenced: peripheral blood. The TCR sequence derives from a middle-aged man with acute or convalescent COVID-19. The chain has TRBV19 and TRBJ2-1; weak D call: TRBD2 (6 bases). Here the CDR3 DNA reads TGTGCCAGTAAGGGGCGAGGAGGGGAGAGTGAGCAGTTCTTC. It is translated as CASKGRGGESEQFF.